The T cell receptor (beta chain) under discussion was sequenced for a study of blood T cell repertoires in COVID-19. Overall study context: T cells, B-cell-depleted T cells, or PBMCs supplied cDNA or gDNA.

The junction had 5 bases not matched to a gene; V was cut back by 0 bases and J by 3 bases. Looked up from germline, CDR1 is LGHNA and CDR2 is YSLEER. The CDR3 is 16 residues long. Only in-frame clones appear in the TCRdb table, and some are missing; sequencing was by immunoSEQ multiplex PCR. The table records 43,000 or so clones, 90% of them present only once. The sequence was collected from a human donor in a cohort sampled during active COVID-19. Sequenced sample: peripheral blood. J is TRBJ2-1 and V is TRBV4-3; 7 bases agree with TRBD1. The CDR3: CASSQDPTGNYNEQFF. The CDR3 coding sequence is TGCGCCAGCAGCCAAGATCCGACAGGGAACTACAATGAGCAGTTCTTC.